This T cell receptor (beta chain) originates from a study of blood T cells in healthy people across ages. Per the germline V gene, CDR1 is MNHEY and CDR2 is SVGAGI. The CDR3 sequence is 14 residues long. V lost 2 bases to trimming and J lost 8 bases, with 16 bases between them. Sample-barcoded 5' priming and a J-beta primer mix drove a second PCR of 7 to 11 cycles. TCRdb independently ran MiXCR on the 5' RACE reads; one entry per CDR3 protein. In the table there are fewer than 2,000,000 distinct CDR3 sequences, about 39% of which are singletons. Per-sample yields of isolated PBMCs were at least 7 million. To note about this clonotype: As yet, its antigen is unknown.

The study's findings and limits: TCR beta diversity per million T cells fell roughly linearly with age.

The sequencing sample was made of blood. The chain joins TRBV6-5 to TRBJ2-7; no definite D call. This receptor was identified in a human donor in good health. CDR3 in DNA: TGTGCCAGCAGTTACGGGAATCCTCATACCCAGCAGTACTTC. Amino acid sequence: CASSYGNPHTQQYF.